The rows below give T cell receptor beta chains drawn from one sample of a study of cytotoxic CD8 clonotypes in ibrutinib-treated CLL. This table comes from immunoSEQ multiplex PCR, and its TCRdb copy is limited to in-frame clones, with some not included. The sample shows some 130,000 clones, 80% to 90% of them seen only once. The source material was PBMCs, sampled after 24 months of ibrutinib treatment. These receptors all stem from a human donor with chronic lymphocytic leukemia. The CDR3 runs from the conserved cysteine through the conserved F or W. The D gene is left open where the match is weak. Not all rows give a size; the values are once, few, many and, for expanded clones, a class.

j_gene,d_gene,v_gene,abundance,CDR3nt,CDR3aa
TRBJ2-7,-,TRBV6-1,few,TGTGCCAGCAGGACCCAGGGGTCCCCCTACGAGCAGTACTTC,CASRTQGSPYEQYF
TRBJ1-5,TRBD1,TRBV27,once,TGTGCCAGCAGTTTTGGGGGATACAGGGGGATACAGCCCCAGCATTTT,CASSFGGYRGIQPQHF
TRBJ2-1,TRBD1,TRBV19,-,TGTGCCAGTAGTATCTCCCGGGACAGGGGGGGTGAGCAGTTCTTC,CASSISRDRGGEQFF
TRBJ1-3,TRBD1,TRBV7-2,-,TGTGCCAGCAGCTTAGGCCCGCAGGGGGCTGGAAACACCATATATTTT,CASSLGPQGAGNTIYF
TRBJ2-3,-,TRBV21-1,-,TGTGCCAGCAGCAAAACCGGGACTAGGACTGATACGCAGTATTTT,CASSKTGTRTDTQYF
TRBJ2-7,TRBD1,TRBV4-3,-,TGCGCCAGCAGCCAAGCCACAGGGGACATTTACTACGAGCAGTACTTC,CASSQATGDIYYEQYF
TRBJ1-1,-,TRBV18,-,TGTGCCAGCTCACCAGACCGAGAGCTTCGGAGGACTGAAGCTTTCTTT,CASSPDRELRRTEAFF
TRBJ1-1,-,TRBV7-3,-,TGTGCCAGCAGCCAGAATGGGGCAGCTGAAGCTTTCTTT,CASSQNGAAEAFF
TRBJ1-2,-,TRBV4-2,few,TGTGCCAGCAGCCAAGGACAGGCAAACTATGGCTACACCTTC,CASSQGQANYGYTF
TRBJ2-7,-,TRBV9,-,TGTGCCAGCAGCCCTACTCTGGCGGCCGCCTACGAGCAGTACTTC,CASSPTLAAAYEQYF
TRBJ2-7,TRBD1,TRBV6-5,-,TGTGCCAGCAGTTCCTACGGGACAGGGGGCGCCTACGAGCAGTACTTC,CASSSYGTGGAYEQYF
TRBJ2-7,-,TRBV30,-,TGTGCCTGGAGTGCAAATCCCTACGAGCAGTACTTC,CAWSANPYEQYF
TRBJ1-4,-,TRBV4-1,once,TGCGCCAGCAGCCAATTTACAGGTTTAGGCGAAAAACTGTTTTTT,CASSQFTGLGEKLFF
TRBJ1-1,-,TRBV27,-,TGTGCCAGCAGACAGACCAACTCCAGGTTGGCTTTCTTT,CASRQTNSRLAFF
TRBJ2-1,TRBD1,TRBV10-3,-,TGTGCCATCAGTGGACAGGGGACGGACTCCTACAATGAGCAGTTCTTC,CAISGQGTDSYNEQFF
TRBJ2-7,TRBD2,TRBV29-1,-,TGCAGCGTTGCCTCTTGGGGAAGCGGGAGTTCGTCCTACGAGCAGTACTTC,CSVASWGSGSSSYEQYF
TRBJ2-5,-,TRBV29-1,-,TGCAGCGTTTCCCCGGGCCTCTATTTACAAGAGACCCAGTACTTC,CSVSPGLYLQETQYF
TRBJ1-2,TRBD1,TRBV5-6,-,TGTGCCAGCAGCTTGAGGCAGGGGACAGCTAGCTATGGCTACACCTTC,CASSLRQGTASYGYTF
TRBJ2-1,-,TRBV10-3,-,TGTGCCATCAGTGAAGGCAGTCACCCGACGATAGGTGAGCAGTTCTTC,CAISEGSHPTIGEQFF
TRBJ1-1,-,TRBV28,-,TGTGCCAGCACCTCTTATACGAACACTGAAGCTTTCTTT,CASTSYTNTEAFF
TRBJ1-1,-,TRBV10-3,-,TGTGCCATCCGGGGATCGGGTTATAGCGCTGAAGCTTTCTTT,CAIRGSGYSAEAFF
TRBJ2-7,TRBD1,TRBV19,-,TGTGCCAGTAGTATAGAGGACAGGGGCGCCTACCCCTACGAGCAGTACTTC,CASSIEDRGAYPYEQYF
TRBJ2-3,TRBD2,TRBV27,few,TGTGCCAGCAGTCTTTCTTTCGGGGGGGGCACAGATACGCAGTATTTT,CASSLSFGGGTDTQYF
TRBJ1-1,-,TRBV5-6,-,TGTGCCAGCAGCTTCCCCGAGGGTTTCGGGAACACTGAAGCTTTCTTT,CASSFPEGFGNTEAFF
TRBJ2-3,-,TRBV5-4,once,TGTGCCAGCAGCCAACCCGGGACCATCGTTAAGTATACGCAGTATTTT,CASSQPGTIVKYTQYF
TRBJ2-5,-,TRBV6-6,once,TGTGCCAGCAGCATTGGACAGGAGACCCAGTACTTC,CASSIGQETQYF
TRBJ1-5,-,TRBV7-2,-,TGTGCCAGCAGCTTGGGCAGAAATCAGCCCCAGCATTTT,CASSLGRNQPQHF
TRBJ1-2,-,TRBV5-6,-,TGTGCCAGCAGCTTGCCCCTTATAGAAGCCGCCTATGGCTACACCTTC,CASSLPLIEAAYGYTF
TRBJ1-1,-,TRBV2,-,TGTGCCAACATAAGGGATTATATGAACACTGAAGCTTTCTTT,CANIRDYMNTEAFF
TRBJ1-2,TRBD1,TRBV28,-,TGTGCCAGCAGTTTGGGGACAGTAGCTAACTATGGCTACACCTTC,CASSLGTVANYGYTF
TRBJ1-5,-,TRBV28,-,TGTGCCAGCAGTTTGGTGCCGGTCCGTTATAGCAATCAGCCCCAGCATTTT,CASSLVPVRYSNQPQHF
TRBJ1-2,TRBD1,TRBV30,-,TGTGCCTGCGGACGGGACAGGGCCCAATTGCTAGGGGGCTACACCTTC,CACGRDRAQLLGGYTF
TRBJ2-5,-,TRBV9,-,TGTGCCAGCAGCCTCCATCTCGACACGGAGACCCAGTACTTC,CASSLHLDTETQYF
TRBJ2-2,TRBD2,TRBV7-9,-,TGTGCCAGCGCCTCGTGGCGGGGGGGCAACACCGGGGAGCTGTTTTTT,CASASWRGGNTGELFF
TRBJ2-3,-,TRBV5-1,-,TGCGCCAGCAGCTGGGACGTCCGAAGCACAGATACGCAGTATTTT,CASSWDVRSTDTQYF
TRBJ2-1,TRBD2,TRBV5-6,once,TGTGCCAGCAGCTTGGAAGCGGGGGGAACCTACAATGAGCAGTTCTTC,CASSLEAGGTYNEQFF
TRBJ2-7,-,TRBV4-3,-,TGCGCCAGCAGCCAAGATGTTGGCAGTCCCTACGAGCAGTACTTC,CASSQDVGSPYEQYF
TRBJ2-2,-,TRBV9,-,TGTGCCAGCATGGACAGACTGAACACCGGGGAGCTGTTTTTT,CASMDRLNTGELFF
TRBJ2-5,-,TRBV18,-,TGTGCCAGCTCACCCCTGGGGGCCCAAGAGACCCAGTACTTC,CASSPLGAQETQYF
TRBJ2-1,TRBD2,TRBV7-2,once,TGTGCCAGCAGCTTAGGATGGGTAGCGGGCCCCAAAGGTGAGCAGTTCTTC,CASSLGWVAGPKGEQFF
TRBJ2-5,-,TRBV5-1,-,TGCGCCAGCAGCTTGTTTCCTCCCACAGAGGCCGGAGAGACCCAGTACTTC,CASSLFPPTEAGETQYF
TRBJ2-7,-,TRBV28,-,TGTGCCAGCAGTTTAGGTGCCGGGGGCTACGAGCAGTACTTC,CASSLGAGGYEQYF
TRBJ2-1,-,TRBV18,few,TGTGCCAGCTCGTCGGGGGACGCCTTGTATGAGCAGTTCTTC,CASSSGDALYEQFF
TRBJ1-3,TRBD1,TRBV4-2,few,TGTGCCAGCAGCCCCCGACAGGGAACGGACACCATATATTTT,CASSPRQGTDTIYF
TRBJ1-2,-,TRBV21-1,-,TGTGCCAGCAGCACCTTATCCTCAGGGGAGGATGGCTACACCTTC,CASSTLSSGEDGYTF
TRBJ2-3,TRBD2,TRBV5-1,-,TGCGCCAGCAGCTTTGCGGGACTAGCGGGGAACACAGATACGCAGTATTTT,CASSFAGLAGNTDTQYF
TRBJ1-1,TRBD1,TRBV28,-,TGTGCCAGCAGTTTATTACAGGGGCGGAAGGGGGGCATAGAAGCTTTCTTT,CASSLLQGRKGGIEAFF
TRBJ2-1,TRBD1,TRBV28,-,TGTGCCAGCAGTTTACCCCGGGACAGGGCAGGGAATGAGCAGTTCTTC,CASSLPRDRAGNEQFF
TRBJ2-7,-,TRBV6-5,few,TGTGCCAGCAGGAGGGACGGTGCCTACGAGCAGTACTTC,CASRRDGAYEQYF
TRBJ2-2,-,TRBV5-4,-,TGTGCCAGCAGCTTGACGGGAGTGGTGACCGGGGAGCTGTTTTTT,CASSLTGVVTGELFF